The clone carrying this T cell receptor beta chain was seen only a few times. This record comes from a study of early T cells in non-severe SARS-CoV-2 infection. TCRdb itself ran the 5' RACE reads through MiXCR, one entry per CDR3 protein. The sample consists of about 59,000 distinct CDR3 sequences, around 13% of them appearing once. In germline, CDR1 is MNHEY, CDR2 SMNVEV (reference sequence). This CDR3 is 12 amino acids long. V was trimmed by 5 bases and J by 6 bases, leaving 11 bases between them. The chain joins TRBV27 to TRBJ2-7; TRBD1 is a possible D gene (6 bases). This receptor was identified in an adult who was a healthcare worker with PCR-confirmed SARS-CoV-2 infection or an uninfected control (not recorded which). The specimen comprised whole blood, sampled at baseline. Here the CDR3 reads CASSNRVGEQYF. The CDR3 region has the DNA TGTGCCAGCAGTAACAGGGTCGGCGAGCAGTACTTC.